One sample yielded the 16 T cell receptor beta chains listed below, sequenced in a study of human T cells and chemical hapten exposure. TCRdb reprocessed the RACE reads with MiXCR, giving one entry per CDR3 protein. Seen here are more than 75,000 distinct CDR3 sequences, roughly 10% observed once, and the top ten hold 2.5%. Described time point: patch test 2, 6 weeks after DPC sensitization. The treatment is: therapeutic diphenylcyclopropenone sensitization with weekly scalp DPC. The sample was whole blood, taken in connection with sensitization to the hapten diphenylcyclopropenone (DPC). Receptor source: a woman in her twenties or thirties with alopecia areata. Some clones in this sample may be carry-over from other donors' samples.

In this sample, this clonotype turned up many times. This chain connects TRBV6-5 to TRBJ1-4, with TRBD1 matching over 9 bases. CDR3 length equals 15 residues. V lost 9 bases, J lost 4 bases, and 9 bases stayed unmatched. Germline V gives CDR1 MNHEY, CDR2 SVGAGI. The CDR3 DNA is TGTGCCAGTATGGACAGGGGATTGGATAATGAAAAACTGTTTTTT. This translates into CASMDRGLDNEKLFF.

This clonotype was picked up many times. J is TRBJ1-1 and V is TRBV5-1; D is possibly TRBD1 (5 bases). CDR1 and CDR2 from the germline V gene are SGHRS and YFSETQ. V was clipped by 4 bases and J by 1 base, with 14 bases between them. This CDR3 has 15 amino acids. The CDR3, as DNA: TGCGCCAGCAGCCCTACCGGGACGTCGAACACTGAAGCTTTCTTT. This gives the protein CASSPTGTSNTEAFF.

J is TRBJ2-3 and V is TRBV7-2; possibly TRBD1 or TRBD2 for D (5 bases each). Trimming cost V 5 bases and J 6 bases, with 12 bases left between them. This CDR3 has 13 residues. In germline, CDR1 is SGHTA, CDR2 FQGNSA. The CDR3 DNA reads TGTGCCAGCAGCCCCTTGAGGGGTGATACGCAGTATTTT. It specifies CASSPLRGDTQYF.

The sample holds many counts of this clonotype. This chain joins TRBV7-9 and TRBJ1-3; D remains ambiguous. The germline CDR1 and CDR2 sequences are SEHNR and FQNEAQ (reference sequence). Trimming left V 0 bases short and J 1 base short, with 7 bases between. CDR3 size: 15 residues. The CDR3 loop is CASSLAHLSGNTIYF. The CDR3 region has the DNA TGTGCCAGCAGCTTAGCGCATTTGTCTGGAAACACCATATATTTT.

This clonotype was detected only a few times. The J gene is TRBJ1-2, the V gene TRBV29-1, with TRBD1 identical over 8 bases. Germline CDR1 and CDR2: SQVTM and ANQGSEA. V was pared by 3 bases and J by 2 bases, with 8 bases of the junction left unmatched. This CDR3 spans 15 amino acids. CDR3 sequence (DNA): TGCAGCGTTGATAAGGGACAGGAAAAAAACTATGGCTACACCTTC. This gives the protein CSVDKGQEKNYGYTF. Complete variable domain (other parts from reference TRBV29-1 and TRBJ1-2): SAVISQKPSRDICQRGTSLTIQCQVDSQVTMMFWYRQQPGQSLTLIATANQGSEATYESGFVIDKFPISRPNLTFSTLTVSNMSPEDSSIYLCSVDKGQEKNYGYTFGSGTRLTVV.

This CDR3 reads CASRGQETQYF. The DNA for the CDR3 is TGTGCCAGCAGGGGACAGGAGACCCAGTACTTC. The chain is built from TRBV6-1 and TRBJ2-5, with 7 bases matching TRBD1. This CDR3 contains 11 residues. J lost 5 bases, V lost 6 bases, and 0 bases had no gene match. CDR1 is MNHNS and CDR2 is SASEGT in the germline V gene.

In its sample, this clonotype was seen a few times. This chain connects TRBV28 to TRBJ2-7, with D uncertain. The length of the CDR3 is 10 residues. V dropped 2 bases and J dropped 7 bases, with 3 bases sitting between them. Germline CDR1 MDHEN, CDR2 SYDVKM. CDR3 DNA sequence: TGTGCCAGCAGTTTACGGGAGCAGTACTTC. It codes for CASSLREQYF.

This clonotype was observed a few times. This sequence joins TRBV7-6 and TRBJ2-1; TRBD2 matches 12 bases. Germline lookup yields CDR1 SGHVS and CDR2 FNYEAQ. There are 16 residues in the CDR3. V gave up 5 bases and J gave up 7 bases; unmatched junction bases: 9. CDR3 nucleotides: TGTGCCAGCAGCACCTCGACTAGCGGGAGAATGAATGAGCAGTTCTTC. Translation: CASSTSTSGRMNEQFF.

This clonotype was counted between two and nine times. The chain uses TRBV7-2 and TRBJ2-5; D remains ambiguous. Germline-derived CDR1 and CDR2 are SGHTA and FQGNSA. V lost 1 base to trimming and J lost 1 base, with 10 bases between them. This CDR3 contains 15 residues. The DNA of the CDR3 is TGTGCCAGCAGCTTAGGCGGTACATCCCAAGAGACCCAGTACTTC. Protein: CASSLGGTSQETQYF. Variable domain in full (rest from reference TRBV7-2 and TRBJ2-5): GAGVSQSPSNKVTEKGKDVELRCDPISGHTALYWYRQSLGQGLEFLIYFQGNSAPDKSGLPSDRFSAERTGGSVSTLTIQRTQQEDSAVYLCASSLGGTSQETQYFGPGTRLLVL.

The sample holds many counts of this clonotype. The chain links TRBV29-1 to TRBJ2-1, with 11 bases identical to TRBD2. The CDR3 loop spans 13 amino acids. Germline-derived CDR1 and CDR2 are SQVTM and ANQGSEA. Trimming took 4 bases from V and 7 from J; bases not matched to a gene: 3. The chain's CDR3 is CSVVRLAGNEQFF. As DNA, the CDR3 is TGCAGCGTTGTTCGACTAGCGGGGAATGAGCAGTTCTTC.

The chain uses TRBV11-3 and TRBJ2-3; D may be TRBD1 or TRBD2 (6 bases each). The CDR3 length is 15 residues. Trimming removed 5 bases at V and 4 bases at J, with 16 bases between. Germline loops: CDR1 SGHNT, CDR2 YENEEA. CDR3 loop: CASSVGGRGADTQYF. The CDR3 DNA sequence: TGTGCCAGCAGCGTGGGGGGCAGGGGCGCAGATACGCAGTATTTT.

This clonotype was counted many times. The chain carries TRBV20-1 and TRBJ1-1; perhaps TRBD1 as D (6 bases). Trimming removed 5 bases at V and 1 base at J, with 14 bases between. Per the germline V gene, CDR1 is DFQATT and CDR2 is SNEGSKA (reference sequence). This CDR3 has 14 residues. The CDR3 nucleotides read TGCAGTGCTCCCATGGGCAGGGGGAACACTGAAGCTTTCTTT. It codes for CSAPMGRGNTEAFF.

This clonotype was observed a handful of times. V gene TRBV6-2 or TRBV6-3 combines with J gene TRBJ1-1; TRBD1 is a possible D gene (5 bases). V was cut by 4 bases and J by 4 bases, with 10 bases left in between. CDR1 MNHEY and CDR2 SVGEGT come from the germline V gene. CDR3 length: 13 amino acids. The CDR3 loop reads CASSWARGTEAFF. CDR3 bases: TGTGCCAGCAGTTGGGCGAGGGGCACTGAAGCTTTCTTT.

V is TRBV29-1 and J is TRBJ2-3, with 8 bases identical to TRBD2. The CDR3 consists of 14 residues. Germline CDR1 reads SQVTM; CDR2 reads ANQGSEA. V lost 1 base and J lost 6; bases outside the gene matches: 6. The CDR3 DNA follows: TGCAGCGTTGAAGGTAGCGGGGAAGGGGATACGCAGTATTTT. It is translated as CSVEGSGEGDTQYF.

This clonotype was seen ten or more times. The rearrangement uses TRBV12-3 or TRBV12-4 and TRBJ1-5; D gene uncertain. The CDR3 loop spans 15 amino acids. Trimming shortened V by 5 bases and J by 11 bases, and 22 bases separated the two germline ends. The CDR3 DNA reads as TGTGCCAGCAGTACCACCGTAGAGCGAAGGTCTGCCCAGCATTTT. This translates into CASSTTVERRSAQHF.

This clonotype has a count of ten or more. The V and J genes are TRBV12-3 or TRBV12-4 and TRBJ1-1; 8 nucleotides agree with TRBD1. The CDR3 has 16 residues. V shed 1 base and J 1 base; nucleotides not matched to a gene: 5. Written as DNA, the CDR3 is TGTGCCAGCAGTTTAGGTTTAGGACAGGGGAACACTGAAGCTTTCTTT. It encodes CASSLGLGQGNTEAFF.